Below are 24 T cell receptor beta chains sequenced from a single sample in a study of PD-1 blockade in mismatch repair-deficient tumors. The data were produced by immunoSEQ multiplex PCR, yet TCRdb's version contains in-frame clones alone and is incomplete. This table has about 79,000 clones, 80% to 90% appearing once. The sequences come from peripheral blood, collected 44 weeks after starting pembrolizumab. Receptor source: an adult with mismatch repair-deficient cancer.

This clone was seen a few times. This chain connects TRBV5-1 to TRBJ2-2; D gene uncertain. Germline V gene data show CDR1 as SGHRS and CDR2 as YFSETQ. Trimming cost V 8 bases and J 1 base, with 12 bases left between them. CDR3 length equals 14 residues. CDR3 sequence reads: CASHDQENTGELFF. The CDR3 DNA sequence: TGCGCCAGTCACGATCAGGAGAACACCGGGGAGCTGTTTTTT.

The chain is built from TRBV19 and TRBJ2-1, with 12 bases lining up with TRBD2. This CDR3 has 17 amino acids. J was trimmed by 0 bases and V by 6 bases; bases with no gene match: 6. Per the germline V gene, CDR1 is LNHDA and CDR2 is SQIVND (reference sequence). CDR3 in amino acids: CASRPRTSGTSYNEQFF. The CDR3 nucleotides read TGTGCCAGTAGGCCGAGGACTAGCGGGACCTCCTACAATGAGCAGTTCTTC.

The V and J genes are TRBV18 and TRBJ2-1; 8 nucleotides match TRBD2. The CDR3 is 15 residues long. The junction had 5 bases not matched to a gene; V was cut back by 4 bases and J by 3 bases. Germline CDR1 reads KGHSH; CDR2 reads LQKENI. This CDR3 reads CASSRTGTSYNEQFF. The CDR3 bases are TGTGCCAGCTCACGAACCGGGACTAGCTACAATGAGCAGTTCTTC.

The chain is built from TRBV5-4 and TRBJ2-4; 7 nucleotides agree with TRBD1. The CDR3 is 13 residues long. Germline-derived CDR1 and CDR2 are SGHNT and YYREEE (reference sequence). J gave up 6 bases and V 4 bases, and 4 bases lay outside the gene matches. CDR3 DNA sequence: TGTGCCAGCAGCCCCCGGACAGGAAACATTCAGTACTTC. It yields the protein CASSPRTGNIQYF.

This rearrangement joins TRBV5-6 to TRBJ1-3, with D possibly TRBD1 on 5 matching bases. The CDR3 contains 14 residues. Germline V gene sequence: CDR1 SGHDT, CDR2 YYEEEE. The V gene lost 4 bases and the J gene lost 3 bases, with 11 bases spanning the gap. The CDR3 bases are TGTGCCAGCAGCCCGGGGCACGGTGGAAACACCATATATTTT. This sequence encodes CASSPGHGGNTIYF.

V is TRBV5-1 and J is TRBJ2-5; 9 positions match TRBD1. Germline-derived CDR1 and CDR2 are SGHRS and YFSETQ. Trimming at V came to 4 bases and at J to 1 base, leaving 2 bases not matched to a gene. This CDR3 region has 14 residues. Written as DNA, the CDR3 is TGCGCCAGCAGCCTGGGACAGGGCCAAGAGACCCAGTACTTC. This codes for CASSLGQGQETQYF.

V gene TRBV6-5 combines with J gene TRBJ2-3, with 9 bases lining up with TRBD1. The germline V gene has CDR1 MNHEY and CDR2 SVGAGI. This CDR3 is built from 15 residues. Unmatched junction bases numbered 5, after V lost 5 bases and J lost 2 bases. The CDR3 coding sequence is TGTGCCAGCAGTCACAGGGGGCGCTTCACAGATACGCAGTATTTT. Protein product: CASSHRGRFTDTQYF.

In its sample, this clone was seen once. This chain links TRBV10-3 with TRBJ1-4, with a tentative D call TRBD1 (5 bases). This CDR3 is built from 16 residues. The germline CDR1 and CDR2 sequences are ENHRY and SYGVKD. Between the trimmed V and J ends, which lost 0 bases and 2 bases, there was a span of 10 bases. In nucleotides, the CDR3 is TGTGCCATCAGTGAGTCGAAGGGGCTCACTAATGAAAAACTGTTTTTT. Encoded protein: CAISESKGLTNEKLFF.

The chain has TRBV30 and TRBJ1-1; D gene uncertain. Trimming stripped 3 bases from V and 5 bases from J, with 10 bases between. CDR3 length equals 12 residues. From germline, CDR1 is GTSNPN and CDR2 SVGIG (reference sequence). The CDR3 reads CAWRGIGTEAFF. DNA for the CDR3: TGTGCCTGGAGAGGTATAGGGACTGAAGCTTTCTTT. Looking up the rest from reference TRBV30 and TRBJ1-1 gives the full variable domain: SQTIHQWPATLVQPVGSPLSLECTVEGTSNPNLYWYRQAAGRGLQLLFYSVGIGQISSEVPQNLSASRPQDRQFILSSKKLLLSDSGFYLCAWRGIGTEAFFGQGTRLTVV.

The gene calls are TRBV11-2 and TRBJ1-1; D remains unclear. The CDR3 is made up of 14 amino acids. The germline gives CDR1 SGHAT, CDR2 FQNNGV. The ends were cut back, 5 bases at V and 0 bases at J, with 10 bases in the middle. CDR3 DNA: TGTGCCAGCAGCCCCATGGGAATGAACACTGAAGCTTTCTTT. Translated: CASSPMGMNTEAFF.

The chain combines TRBV7-2 with TRBJ2-2, with 9 positions matching TRBD2. The CDR3 runs 14 residues. J lost 6 bases, V lost 3 bases, and 2 bases had no gene match. Germline CDR1 is SGHTA and CDR2 is FQGNSA. The DNA of the CDR3 is TGTGCCAGCAGCTTCTTAGCGGGGGCCGGGGAGCTGTTTTTT. It translates to CASSFLAGAGELFF. The full variable domain, its missing parts supplied by reference TRBV7-2 and TRBJ2-2, is GAGVSQSPSNKVTEKGKDVELRCDPISGHTALYWYRQSLGQGLEFLIYFQGNSAPDKSGLPSDRFSAERTGGSVSTLTIQRTQQEDSAVYLCASSFLAGAGELFFGEGSRLTVL.

The chain is built from TRBV19 and TRBJ1-3, with D possibly being TRBD1 (6 bases). Trimming pared 5 bases from V and 4 bases from J, leaving 15 bases between. CDR3 length: 15 residues. Germline CDR1 LNHDA, CDR2 SQIVND (reference sequence). The CDR3 sequence: CASSPTRTEGNTIYF. The DNA for the CDR3 is TGTGCCAGTAGTCCGACGCGGACAGAAGGAAACACCATATATTTT.

The gene calls are TRBV6-5 and TRBJ1-2, with a tentative D call TRBD1 (5 bases). The length of the CDR3 is 13 residues. Germline CDR1 reads MNHEY; CDR2 reads SVGAGI. V lost 4 bases to trimming and J lost 8 bases, with 14 bases between them. CDR3 sequence (DNA): TGTGCCAGCAGTTTCGGGGCTCAGTGGGGCTACACCTTC. It translates to CASSFGAQWGYTF.

This clone has a handful of counts. The chain uses TRBV30 and TRBJ1-5; TRBD1 is a possible D gene (5 bases). This CDR3 is built from 12 residues. The germline V gene has CDR1 GTSNPN and CDR2 SVGIG (reference sequence). Trimming removed 3 bases at V and 4 bases at J, with 7 bases between. The CDR3 region is CAWSQGNQPQHF. CDR3 in DNA: TGTGCCTGGAGCCAGGGAAATCAGCCCCAGCATTTT.

The chain employs TRBV5-6 and TRBJ2-5; 7 positions match TRBD1. With the DNA end fitting TRBJ2-7 better, the J assignment may be wrong. The germline gives CDR1 SGHDT, CDR2 YYEEEE. The CDR3 contains 14 residues. CDR3 sequence: CASSPGTADYEQYF. In DNA, the CDR3 is TGTGCCAGCAGCCCGGGGACAGCGGACTACGAGCAGTACTTC.

The V call is TRBV11-2, the J call TRBJ2-1; D gene ambiguous. Germline lookup yields CDR1 SGHAT and CDR2 FQNNGV. This CDR3 has 14 amino acids. V shed 5 bases and J shed 10 bases, with 18 bases lying between them. The CDR3 reads CASSPIRRPQEQFF. The DNA for the CDR3 is TGTGCCAGCAGCCCGATACGTCGCCCACAGGAGCAGTTCTTC.

A few counts support this clone. This chain links TRBV28 with TRBJ1-2; possibly TRBD1 for D (5 bases). The CDR3 loop spans 12 amino acids. V shed 6 bases and J shed 2 bases, with 7 bases lying between them. Germline V lookup: CDR1 MDHEN, CDR2 SYDVKM. The CDR3 is CASSRQNYGYTF. The CDR3 nucleotides read TGTGCCAGCAGCCGACAGAACTATGGCTACACCTTC.

For the CDR3, the DNA is TGCGCCAGCAGCCAAGATGCCAGCGGGAGTGGGAGCACAGATACGCAGTATTTT. It yields the protein CASSQDASGSGSTDTQYF. The V gene is TRBV4-3, the J gene TRBJ2-3, with 8 nucleotides matching TRBD2. Unmatched junction bases numbered 8, after V lost 0 bases and J lost 0 bases. Per germline, CDR1 LGHNA and CDR2 YSLEER. This CDR3 has 18 amino acids.

The chain joins TRBV6-4 to TRBJ2-1, with 14 positions matching TRBD2. CDR3 length: 14 amino acids. Trimming cost V 6 bases and J 9 bases; bases outside gene matches: 4. Germline V CDR1 and CDR2: MRHNA, SNTAGT. The CDR3: CASRGLAGDGEQFF. CDR3 nucleotides: TGTGCCAGCAGGGGACTAGCGGGAGACGGTGAGCAGTTCTTC.

The chain combines TRBV19 with TRBJ1-5, with TRBD1 identical over 7 bases. The CDR3 is 13 amino acids. Germline CDR1 LNHDA, CDR2 SQIVND (reference sequence). The V gene end was trimmed by 7 bases and the J gene end by 8 bases; junction bases not matched to a gene: 8. The DNA of the CDR3 is TGTGCCAGTACGACACAGGGGTCGAAGCCCCAGCATTTT. Residues: CASTTQGSKPQHF.

The chain joins TRBV9 to TRBJ2-2; either TRBD1 or TRBD2 may supply D (6 bases each). The V and J ends lost 4 bases and 5 bases respectively, with 9 bases between them. The CDR3 has 13 residues. Germline CDR1 is SGDLS and CDR2 is YYNGEE. The CDR3 loop is CASSLGGTGELFF. The CDR3 nucleotides read TGTGCCAGCAGCCTAGGGGGGACCGGGGAGCTGTTTTTT.

The chain links TRBV27 to TRBJ1-5; D is unclear. Between the trimmed V and J ends, which lost 3 bases and 4 bases, there was a span of 7 bases. Germline CDR1 reads MNHEY; CDR2 reads SMNVEV (reference sequence). This CDR3 has 13 amino acids. In DNA, the CDR3 is TGTGCCAGCAGTTTTTCCCTTAATCAGCCCCAGCATTTT. It translates to CASSFSLNQPQHF.

This clone was counted ten times or more. The chain is built from TRBV11-2 and TRBJ1-1; TRBD1 matches at 7 bases. The CDR3 spans 12 residues. Germline V gene data show CDR1 as SGHAT and CDR2 as FQNNGV. With V trimmed by 5 bases and J by 5 bases, 2 bases remained unmatched. CDR3 nucleotide sequence: TGTGCCAGCAGCCTACAGGGGACTGAAGCTTTCTTT. Protein: CASSLQGTEAFF.

The DNA for the CDR3 is TGCAGCGTTGATGGATGTCCTTATAGCAATCAGCCCCAGCATTTT. Amino acids: CSVDGCPYSNQPQHF. J is TRBJ1-5 and V is TRBV29-1; no clear D. V was pared by 3 bases and J by 0 bases, with 12 bases between. Germline V gene lookup returns CDR1 SQVTM and CDR2 ANQGSEA. This CDR3 region has 15 residues.